This T cell receptor (beta chain) was documented in a study of blood T cell repertoires in COVID-19. Across the study: COVID-19 samples from acute and convalescent phases originated in the United States, Italy and Spain. PBMCs, B-cell-depleted T cells, or T cells provided the cDNA or gDNA that made up the material.

Authors' data handling: From reference gene primer amplification, estimates of nucleated cell counts were derived. The method was immunoSEQ multiplex PCR; TCRdb's version includes in-frame clones alone and lacks a portion of them. V, J and clone size reflect that table, while D and trimming were determined from the DNA. The sample records 120,000 or so clones, approximately 91% being singletons. Details on this clone: Other DNA sequences within the sample encode an identical CDR3.

Germline V gene sequence: CDR1 SEHNR, CDR2 FQNEAQ (reference sequence). The CDR3 runs to 15 residues. Trimming removed 2 bases at V and 0 bases at J, with 8 bases between. The rearrangement uses TRBV7-9 and TRBJ2-1; TRBD2 is a possible D gene (6 bases). The TCR originated in a woman aged 80 or over with acute or convalescent COVID-19. Sequencing used peripheral blood. Here the CDR3 reads CASSLSGSSYNEQFF. The DNA of the CDR3 is TGTGCCAGCAGCTTATCCGGGAGCTCCTACAATGAGCAGTTCTTC.